One sample yielded the 27 T cell receptor beta chains listed below, sequenced in a study of blood T cell repertoires in COVID-19. Method: immunoSEQ multiplex PCR; TCRdb's copy keeps in-frame clones and lacks some. The sample lists around 99,000 clones; approximately 84% were seen once. The sample comprised peripheral blood. All receptors derive from a human donor in a cohort sampled during active COVID-19.

The genes are TRBV11-3 and TRBJ1-1; weak D call: TRBD1 (5 bases). Looked up from germline, CDR1 is SGHNT and CDR2 is YENEEA. This CDR3 region has 14 residues. V shed 0 bases and J shed 2 bases, with 7 bases lying between them. CDR3 residues: CASSLDRVNTEAFF. DNA of the CDR3: TGTGCCAGCAGCTTAGACAGGGTTAACACTGAAGCTTTCTTT.

This clone was detected once. The chain recombines TRBV27 with TRBJ2-7; weak D call: TRBD1 (5 bases). CDR1 MNHEY and CDR2 SMNVEV come from the germline V gene (reference sequence). V dropped 5 bases and J dropped 2 bases, with 22 bases sitting between them. The CDR3 consists of 17 residues. CDR3 protein: CASSLGACRVITYEQYV. The CDR3 DNA reads as TGTGCCAGCAGTCTGGGCGCTTGCAGGGTAATCACCTACGAGCAGTACGTC.

The V gene is TRBV9, the J gene TRBJ2-2, with 9 nucleotides matching TRBD2. The CDR3 totals 15 residues. The trim removed 4 bases at V and 7 bases at J, leaving 8 bases unmatched. Germline CDR1 and CDR2: SGDLS and YYNGEE. CDR3 sequence: CASSLAGVGFGELFF. CDR3 in DNA: TGTGCCAGCAGCTTAGCGGGAGTTGGGTTCGGGGAGCTGTTTTTT.

The genes are TRBV5-5 and TRBJ1-2; perhaps TRBD1 as D (5 bases). The CDR3 contains 16 residues. Germline-derived CDR1 and CDR2 are SGHKS and YYEKEE (reference sequence). The ends were cut back, 4 bases at V and 4 bases at J, with 20 bases in the middle. CDR3 bases: TGTGCCAGCAGCCCGGGGGGAGGGGCGGGACTCTATGGCTACACCTTC. It codes for CASSPGGGAGLYGYTF. Based on the CDR3 plus reference TRBV5-5 and TRBJ1-2, the full variable domain is DAGVTQSPTHLIKTRGQQVTLRCSPISGHKSVSWYQQVLGQGPQFIFQYYEKEERGRGNFPDRFSARQFPNYSSELNVNALLLGDSALYLCASSPGGGAGLYGYTFGSGTRLTVV.

V gene TRBV5-1 combines with J gene TRBJ2-3, with D perhaps TRBD2 (5 bases). The V and J ends lost 4 bases and 0 bases respectively, with 9 bases between them. The CDR3 length is 14 residues. CDR1 is SGHRS, CDR2 YFSETQ, per germline. This CDR3 reads CASSPRGSTDTQYF. CDR3 coding DNA: TGCGCCAGCAGCCCCCGGGGTAGCACAGATACGCAGTATTTT.

The chain joins TRBV30 to TRBJ2-2, with TRBD2 as a possible D gene (6 bases). Between the trimmed V and J ends, which lost 4 bases and 4 bases, there was a span of 16 bases. From germline, CDR1 is GTSNPN and CDR2 SVGIG (reference sequence). The CDR3 is 15 amino acids. The DNA of the CDR3 is TGTGCCTGGATTGGTCGAGGAGGGCCCACCGGGGAGCTGTTTTTT. Translating gives CAWIGRGGPTGELFF.

The genes are TRBV5-1 and TRBJ2-1, with 11 bases that match TRBD2. V dropped 3 bases and J dropped 0; count of bases not matched to a gene: 2. The CDR3 runs to 16 residues. Germline V gene data show CDR1 as SGHRS and CDR2 as YFSETQ. The CDR3 region is CASSYLAGGSYNEQFF. DNA for the CDR3: TGCGCCAGCAGCTACCTAGCGGGGGGCTCCTACAATGAGCAGTTCTTC. The full variable domain, in which reference TRBV5-1 and TRBJ2-1 provide the parts outside the CDR3, is KAGVTQTPRYLIKTRGQQVTLSCSPISGHRSVSWYQQTPGQGLQFLFEYFSETQRNKGNFPGRFSGRQFSNSRSEMNVSTLELGDSALYLCASSYLAGGSYNEQFFGPGTRLTVL.

The V call is TRBV9, the J call TRBJ2-7; TRBD2 agrees at 11 bases. The CDR3 is 16 residues long. Germline-derived CDR1 and CDR2 are SGDLS and YYNGEE. V gave up 0 bases and J gave up 6 bases; unmatched junction bases: 8. The CDR3 DNA reads TGTGCCAGCAGCGTAGGGGTACTAGCGGGAGTTAGCGAGCAGTACTTC. Translated: CASSVGVLAGVSEQYF.

Concerning this clone itself: The junction departs from the called germline gene at one end, perhaps through a read error. This chain joins TRBV7-2 and TRBJ2-1; 11 nucleotides match TRBD2. The CDR3 spans 15 residues. The germline V gene encodes CDR1 SGHTA and CDR2 FQGNSA. CDR3 residues: CATSQDLAGGNEQFF. The CDR3, as DNA: TGTGCCACCAGCCAGGACCTAGCGGGAGGTAATGAGCAGTTCTTC.

This chain uses TRBV5-1 with TRBJ1-4; D gene unclear. The germline V gene has CDR1 SGHRS and CDR2 YFSETQ. The CDR3 loop spans 15 amino acids. The V end lost 0 bases, the J end lost 0 bases, and 6 bases lay between the germline ends. The CDR3 DNA reads as TGCGCCAGCAGCTTGGTCACGGCAACTAATGAAAAACTGTTTTTT. This gives the protein CASSLVTATNEKLFF. Full variable domain (remainder filled in from reference TRBV5-1 and TRBJ1-4): KAGVTQTPRYLIKTRGQQVTLSCSPISGHRSVSWYQQTPGQGLQFLFEYFSETQRNKGNFPGRFSGRQFSNSRSEMNVSTLELGDSALYLCASSLVTATNEKLFFGSGTQLSVL.

This chain links TRBV27 with TRBJ2-1; 7 nucleotides agree with TRBD1. This CDR3 is built from 17 residues. The V gene end was trimmed by 2 bases and the J gene end by 7 bases; junction bases not matched to a gene: 14. Germline-derived CDR1 and CDR2 are MNHEY and SMNVEV (reference sequence). The chain's CDR3 is CASSLSFSRTGPNEQFF. DNA for the CDR3: TGTGCCAGCAGTTTAAGTTTTTCACGGACAGGACCTAATGAGCAGTTCTTC.

This clone came up a few times. This chain links TRBV10-3 with TRBJ2-3; D call uncertain. The CDR3 is 13 residues long. The germline V gene encodes CDR1 ENHRY and CDR2 SYGVKD. Deletions cut 3 bases from V and 10 bases from J, with 14 bases between. The CDR3: CAISDLEGSPQYF. The DNA of the CDR3 is TGTGCCATCAGTGATCTAGAAGGCAGTCCGCAGTATTTT.

The table lists this clone with a few counts. The J gene is TRBJ2-1, the V gene TRBV27, with TRBD2 matching 9 bases. Trimming at V came to 5 bases and at J to 1 base, leaving 3 bases not matched to a gene. The CDR3 has 15 amino acids. The germline CDR1 and CDR2 sequences are MNHEY and SMNVEV (reference sequence). The CDR3 sequence: CASSPLAGSYNEQFF. CDR3 DNA sequence: TGTGCCAGCAGTCCCCTAGCGGGATCCTACAATGAGCAGTTCTTC.

This clone was detected a few times. This chain uses TRBV27 with TRBJ1-2; a possible D gene is TRBD1 (5 bases). V shed 5 bases and J shed 7 bases, with 20 bases lying between them. This CDR3 is 15 amino acids long. CDR1 and CDR2 from the germline V gene are MNHEY and SMNVEV (reference sequence). The DNA of the CDR3 is TGTGCCAGCAGTCTATACCAGGGAACCCCTACTGGCTACACCTTC. Protein sequence: CASSLYQGTPTGYTF.

The rearrangement uses TRBV19 and TRBJ1-5; D remains ambiguous. Germline V gives CDR1 LNHDA, CDR2 SQIVND (reference sequence). There are 14 residues in the CDR3. V was trimmed by 5 bases and J by 1 base, leaving 9 bases between them. CDR3 sequence: CASSLPGSNQPQHF. The DNA for the CDR3 is TGTGCCAGTAGTCTCCCCGGGAGCAATCAGCCCCAGCATTTT.

This chain links TRBV19 with TRBJ2-6, with 7 bases aligning to TRBD1. V was clipped by 5 bases and J by 3 bases; unmatched bases: 4. The germline CDR1 and CDR2 sequences are LNHDA and SQIVND (reference sequence). CDR3 length: 15 residues. CDR3 DNA: TGTGCCAGTAGTTCAACAGGGGTTGGGGCCAACGTCCTGACTTTC. Protein sequence: CASSSTGVGANVLTF.

The chain is built from TRBV19 and TRBJ2-1; 10 positions agree with TRBD2. The CDR3 runs to 17 residues. Trimming removed 5 bases from V and 7 bases from J; junction bases left unmatched: 14. CDR1 LNHDA and CDR2 SQIVND come from the germline V gene (reference sequence). CDR3 amino acids: CASSPAAGLASGNEQFF. CDR3 sequence (DNA): TGTGCCAGTAGTCCCGCGGCGGGACTAGCGTCTGGAAATGAGCAGTTCTTC.

This clone is a singleton in its sample. The chain uses TRBV15 and TRBJ2-3, with TRBD1 matching over 7 bases. Trimming took 5 bases from V and 3 from J; bases not matched to a gene: 8. Germline-derived CDR1 and CDR2 are LNHNV and YYDKDF (reference sequence). The CDR3 is 15 residues long. CDR3: CATSPGQKRTDTQYF. The CDR3 DNA reads TGTGCCACCAGCCCGGGACAGAAGAGGACAGATACGCAGTATTTT.

V is TRBV7-8 and J is TRBJ1-3; TRBD1 matches at 7 bases. V lost 5 bases, J lost 7 bases, and 20 bases stayed unmatched. This CDR3 has 18 amino acids. Germline CDR1 reads SGHVS; CDR2 reads FQNEAQ. CDR3 coding DNA: TGTGCCAGCAGCGCGAGAACCCTTAGACAGGGAGTTTCGAACACCATATATTTT. Translated: CASSARTLRQGVSNTIYF.

Comment on this clone: Germline is not matched at one junction end, which may reflect a read error. The chain has TRBV6-2 or TRBV6-3 and TRBJ1-2; 10 bases are a match to TRBD1. This CDR3 contains 12 residues. Germline V gene data show CDR1 as MNHEY and CDR2 as SVGEGT. CDR3 in amino acids: CASSQTRDRGIF. DNA for the CDR3: TGTGCCAGCAGTCAGACCCGGGACAGGGGCATCTTC.

The chain combines TRBV25-1 with TRBJ1-1; D remains ambiguous. CDR1 and CDR2 from the germline V gene are MGHDK and SYGVNS. V shed 2 bases and J shed 6 bases, with 13 bases lying between them. The length of the CDR3 is 14 residues. CDR3 nucleotide sequence: TGTGCCAGCAGTGAACCGGCCGGGGTGGCTGAAGCTTTCTTT. This sequence encodes CASSEPAGVAEAFF.

The chain couples TRBV5-1 to TRBJ1-2, with 7 bases that match TRBD1. Germline CDR1 SGHRS, CDR2 YFSETQ. CDR3 length equals 14 residues. The junction had 7 bases not matched to a gene; V was cut back by 0 bases and J by 8 bases. In DNA, the CDR3 is TGCGCCAGCAGCTTGGGCACAGGGGTTGGCGGCTACACCTTC. Residues: CASSLGTGVGGYTF.

The V call is TRBV3-1 (or the pseudogene TRBV3-2), the J call TRBJ2-7; 7 bases are a match to TRBD1. V gave up 0 bases and J gave up 3 bases; unmatched junction bases: 8. Germline V gives CDR1 LGHDT, CDR2 YNNKEL (reference sequence). CDR3 length equals 16 residues. The DNA of the CDR3 is TGTGCCAGCAGCCAAGACTCGGGACAGAGGTTCTACGAGCAGTACGTC. It is translated as CASSQDSGQRFYEQYV.

This clone showed up just once. J is TRBJ1-3 and V is TRBV6-1; no firm D call. This CDR3 is 16 amino acids long. Germline V lookup: CDR1 MNHNS, CDR2 SASEGT. Trimming left V 2 bases short and J 0 bases short, with 11 bases between. Written as DNA, the CDR3 is TGTGCCAGCAGTGAATTCTCGGTTTCCTCTGGAAACACCATATATTTT. It encodes CASSEFSVSSGNTIYF.

The chain recombines TRBV6-4 with TRBJ1-2, with unresolved D. CDR1 and CDR2 (germline): MRHNA, SNTAGT. The CDR3 has 12 residues. V was pared by 6 bases and J by 4 bases, with 9 bases between. CDR3 loop: CASRTGSYGYTF. The CDR3 nucleotides read TGTGCCAGCAGGACCGGGTCCTATGGCTACACCTTC.

The chain employs TRBV7-9 and TRBJ2-1; 7 nucleotides align to TRBD2. The germline V gene has CDR1 SEHNR and CDR2 FQNEAQ (reference sequence). This CDR3 has 16 residues. V lost 4 bases and J lost 3; bases outside the gene matches: 9. In DNA form, the CDR3 reads TGTGCCAGCAGCTCGGAATTGGGCGGGAGCTACAATGAGCAGTTCTTC. The encoded protein is CASSSELGGSYNEQFF.

V is TRBV7-2 and J is TRBJ2-3; 7 bases line up with TRBD2. Germline CDR1 and CDR2: SGHTA and FQGNSA. CDR3 length: 14 residues. Trimming took 2 bases from V and 5 from J; bases not matched to a gene: 4. The CDR3 loop reads CASSLRGREDTQYF. In DNA, the CDR3 is TGTGCCAGCAGCTTACGTGGGAGGGAAGATACGCAGTATTTT.